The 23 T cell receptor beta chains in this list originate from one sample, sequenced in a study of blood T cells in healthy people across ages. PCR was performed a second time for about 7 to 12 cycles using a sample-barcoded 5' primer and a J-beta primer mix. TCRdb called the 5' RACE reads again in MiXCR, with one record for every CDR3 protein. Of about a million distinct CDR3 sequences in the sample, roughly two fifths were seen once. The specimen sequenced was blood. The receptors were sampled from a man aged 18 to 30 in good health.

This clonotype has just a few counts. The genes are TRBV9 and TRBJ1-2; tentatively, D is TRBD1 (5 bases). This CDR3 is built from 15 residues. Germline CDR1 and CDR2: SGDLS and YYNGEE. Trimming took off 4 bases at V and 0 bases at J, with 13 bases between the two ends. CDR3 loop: CASSTRDRANYGYTF. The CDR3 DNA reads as TGTGCCAGCAGCACCCGGGACCGAGCTAACTATGGCTACACCTTC.

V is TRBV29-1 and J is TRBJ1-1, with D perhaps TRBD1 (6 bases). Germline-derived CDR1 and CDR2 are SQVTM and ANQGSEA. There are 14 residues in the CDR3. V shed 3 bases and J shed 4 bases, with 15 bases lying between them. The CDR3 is CSVDPQGGRTEAFF. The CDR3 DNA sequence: TGCAGCGTTGACCCACAGGGTGGTCGCACTGAAGCTTTCTTT. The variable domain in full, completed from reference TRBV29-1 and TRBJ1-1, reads SAVISQKPSRDICQRGTSLTIQCQVDSQVTMMFWYRQQPGQSLTLIATANQGSEATYESGFVIDKFPISRPNLTFSTLTVSNMSPEDSSIYLCSVDPQGGRTEAFFGQGTRLTVV.

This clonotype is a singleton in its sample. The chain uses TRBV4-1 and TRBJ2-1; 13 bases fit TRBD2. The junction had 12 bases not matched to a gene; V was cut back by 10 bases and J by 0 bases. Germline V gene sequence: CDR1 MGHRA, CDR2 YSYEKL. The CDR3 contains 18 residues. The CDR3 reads CANKPGLAGESSYNEQFF. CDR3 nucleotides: TGCGCCAACAAACCAGGACTAGCGGGGGAGAGCTCCTACAATGAGCAGTTCTTC.

The CDR3 loop is CASSVVAADDSKSYEQYF. The CDR3 DNA is TGTGCCAGCAGCGTAGTAGCCGCCGATGACTCCAAATCCTACGAGCAGTACTTC. The gene calls are TRBV9 and TRBJ2-7; D unresolved. Germline assignment: CDR1 SGDLS and CDR2 YYNGEE. V was clipped by 0 bases and J by 1 base, with 20 bases between them. This CDR3 spans 18 amino acids.

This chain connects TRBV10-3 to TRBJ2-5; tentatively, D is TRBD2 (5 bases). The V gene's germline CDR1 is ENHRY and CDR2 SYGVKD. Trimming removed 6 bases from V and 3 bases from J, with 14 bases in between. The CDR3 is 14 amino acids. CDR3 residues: CAISPTFGEETQYF. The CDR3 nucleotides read TGTGCCATCAGCCCTACGTTCGGGGAAGAGACCCAGTACTTC.

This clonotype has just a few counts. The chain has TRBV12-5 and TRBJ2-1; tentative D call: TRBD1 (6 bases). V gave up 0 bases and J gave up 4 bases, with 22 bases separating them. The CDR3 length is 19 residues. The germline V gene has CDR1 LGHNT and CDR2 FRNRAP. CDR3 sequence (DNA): TGTGCTAGTGGTTTGGTTCGTCTCGTAAGGGGACACCCGTACAATGAGCAGTTCTTC. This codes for CASGLVRLVRGHPYNEQFF. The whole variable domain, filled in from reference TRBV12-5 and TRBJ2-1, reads DARVTQTPRHKVTEMGQEVTMRCQPILGHNTVFWYRQTMMQGLELLAYFRNRAPLDDSGMPKDRFSAEMPDATLATLKIQPSEPRDSAVYFCASGLVRLVRGHPYNEQFFGPGTRLTVL.

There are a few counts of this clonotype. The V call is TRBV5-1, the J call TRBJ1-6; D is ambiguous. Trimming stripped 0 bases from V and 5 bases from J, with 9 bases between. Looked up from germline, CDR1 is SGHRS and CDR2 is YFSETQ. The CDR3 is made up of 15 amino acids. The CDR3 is CASSLDGEDNSPLHF. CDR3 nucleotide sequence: TGCGCCAGCAGCTTGGATGGGGAGGATAATTCACCCCTCCACTTT.

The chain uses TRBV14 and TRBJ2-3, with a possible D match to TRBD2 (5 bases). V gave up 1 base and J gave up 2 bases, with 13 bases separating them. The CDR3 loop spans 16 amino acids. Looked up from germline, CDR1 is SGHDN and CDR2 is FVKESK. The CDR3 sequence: CASSQVARSSTDTQYF. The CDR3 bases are TGTGCCAGCAGCCAAGTAGCGCGTTCGTCCACAGATACGCAGTATTTT.

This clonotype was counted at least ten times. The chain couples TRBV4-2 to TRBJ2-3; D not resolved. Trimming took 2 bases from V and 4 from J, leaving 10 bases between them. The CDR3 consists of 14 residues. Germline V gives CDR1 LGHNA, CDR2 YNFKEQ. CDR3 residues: CASSQRNSADTQYF. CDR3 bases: TGTGCCAGCAGCCAACGTAATTCGGCAGATACGCAGTATTTT.

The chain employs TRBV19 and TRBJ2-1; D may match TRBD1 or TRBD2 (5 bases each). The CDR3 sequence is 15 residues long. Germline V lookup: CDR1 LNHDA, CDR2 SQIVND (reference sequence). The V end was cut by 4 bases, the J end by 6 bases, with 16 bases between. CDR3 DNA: TGTGCCAGTAGTAGGGGCGGGCTAGCCTTCAATGAGCAGTTCTTC. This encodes CASSRGGLAFNEQFF.

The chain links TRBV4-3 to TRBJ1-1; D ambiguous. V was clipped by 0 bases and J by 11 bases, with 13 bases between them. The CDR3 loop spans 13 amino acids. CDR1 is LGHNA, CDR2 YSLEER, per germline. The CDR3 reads CASSQDPRAVAFF. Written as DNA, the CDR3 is TGCGCCAGCAGCCAAGATCCCCGGGCGGTGGCTTTCTTT.

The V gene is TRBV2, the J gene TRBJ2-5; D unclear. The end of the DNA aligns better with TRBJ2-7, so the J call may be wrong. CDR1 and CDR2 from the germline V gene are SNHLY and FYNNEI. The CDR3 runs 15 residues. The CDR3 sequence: CASSERRGFTYEQYF. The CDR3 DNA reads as TGTGCCAGCAGTGAGAGGAGAGGCTTCACCTACGAGCAGTACTTC.

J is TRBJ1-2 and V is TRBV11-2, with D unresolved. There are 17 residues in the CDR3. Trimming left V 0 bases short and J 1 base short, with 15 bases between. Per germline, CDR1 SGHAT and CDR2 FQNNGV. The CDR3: CASSLDRLPVFNYGYTF. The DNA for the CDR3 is TGTGCCAGCAGCTTAGATCGTTTACCCGTATTTAACTATGGCTACACCTTC.

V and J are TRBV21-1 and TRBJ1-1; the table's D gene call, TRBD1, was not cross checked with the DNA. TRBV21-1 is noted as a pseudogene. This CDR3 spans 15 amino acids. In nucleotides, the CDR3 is TGTGCCAGCAACCAAAGTATACAGGGGCGGACTGAAGCTTTCTTT. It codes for CASNQSIQGRTEAFF.

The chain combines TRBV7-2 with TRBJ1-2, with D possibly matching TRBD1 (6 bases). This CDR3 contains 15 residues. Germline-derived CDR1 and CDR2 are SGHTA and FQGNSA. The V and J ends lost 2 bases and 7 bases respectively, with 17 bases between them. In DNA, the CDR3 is TGTGCCAGCAGCTTATCCGGGGGCGACGGAATTGGCTACACCTTC. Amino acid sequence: CASSLSGGDGIGYTF.

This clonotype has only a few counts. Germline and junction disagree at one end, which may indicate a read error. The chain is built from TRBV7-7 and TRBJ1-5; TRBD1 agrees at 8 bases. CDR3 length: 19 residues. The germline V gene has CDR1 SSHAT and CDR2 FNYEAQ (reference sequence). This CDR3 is CASSSERFQGASTKQPQHF. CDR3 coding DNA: TGTGCTAGCAGCTCGGAGAGGTTTCAGGGGGCTTCCACAAAGCAGCCCCAGCATTTT.

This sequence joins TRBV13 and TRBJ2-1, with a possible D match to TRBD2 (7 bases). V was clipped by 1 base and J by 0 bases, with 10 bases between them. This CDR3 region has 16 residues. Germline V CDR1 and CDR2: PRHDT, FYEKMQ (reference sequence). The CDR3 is CASSLAAGASYNEQFF. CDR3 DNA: TGTGCCAGCAGCTTAGCGGCGGGGGCCTCCTACAATGAGCAGTTCTTC.

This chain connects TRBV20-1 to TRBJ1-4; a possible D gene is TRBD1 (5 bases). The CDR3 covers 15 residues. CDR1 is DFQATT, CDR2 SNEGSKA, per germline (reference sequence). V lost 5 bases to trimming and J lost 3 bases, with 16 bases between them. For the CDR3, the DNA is TGCAGTGCTTTAGGCAGGGATTGGTCTAATGAAAAACTGTTTTTT. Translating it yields CSALGRDWSNEKLFF.

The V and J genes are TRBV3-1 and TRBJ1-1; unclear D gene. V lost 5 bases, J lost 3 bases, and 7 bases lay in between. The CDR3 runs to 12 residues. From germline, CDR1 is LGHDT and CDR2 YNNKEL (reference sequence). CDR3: CASSEGDTEAFF. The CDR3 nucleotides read TGTGCCAGCAGCGAGGGAGACACTGAAGCTTTCTTT.

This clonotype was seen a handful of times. CDR3 DNA: TGTGCCAGCAGTTACTCTACAGGGAGTCAGCCCCAGCATTTT. As protein: CASSYSTGSQPQHF. The chain has TRBV6-2 or TRBV6-3 and TRBJ1-5, with TRBD1 as a possible D gene (6 bases). The V and J ends lost 0 bases and 6 bases respectively, with 9 bases between them. Germline-derived CDR1 and CDR2 are MNHEY and SVGEGT. The length of the CDR3 is 14 residues.

The CDR3 nucleotides are TGTGCCGCCGGACAGGCCAACTATGGCTACACCTTC. Its protein is CAAGQANYGYTF. This chain uses TRBV10-3 with TRBJ1-2, with 7 bases aligning to TRBD1. The CDR3 totals 12 residues. The germline V gene encodes CDR1 ENHRY and CDR2 SYGVKD. Trimming cost V 11 bases and J 2 bases; bases outside gene matches: 5.

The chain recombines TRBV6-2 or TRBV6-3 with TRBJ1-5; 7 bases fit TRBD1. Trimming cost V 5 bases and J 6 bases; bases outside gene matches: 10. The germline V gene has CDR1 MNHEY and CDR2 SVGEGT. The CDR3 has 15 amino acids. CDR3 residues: CASSQTVTGVQPQHF. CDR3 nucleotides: TGTGCCAGCAGTCAGACTGTTACAGGGGTTCAGCCCCAGCATTTT.

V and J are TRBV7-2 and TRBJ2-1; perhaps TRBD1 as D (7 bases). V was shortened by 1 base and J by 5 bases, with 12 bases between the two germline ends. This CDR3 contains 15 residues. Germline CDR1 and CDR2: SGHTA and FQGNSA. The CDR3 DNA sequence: TGTGCCAGCAGCTTAGTAGGCAGGGGGGACAATGAGCAGTTCTTC. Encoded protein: CASSLVGRGDNEQFF.